This T cell receptor beta chain was captured by sequencing in a study of Graves' ophthalmopathy and Graves' hyperthyroidism. The germline gives CDR1 LGHNA, CDR2 YSLEER. V lost 1 base and J lost 12; bases outside the gene matches: 7. This CDR3 spans 14 amino acids. This clonotype was found many times. Amplifying from RNA transcripts, the study obtained TCR beta CDR3 regions. HTBI-primed RT-PCR formed the first round, and a multiplex PCR formed the second. TCRdb reprocessed the multiplex PCR reads with MiXCR, giving one entry per CDR3 protein. The sample includes 57,000 or so distinct CDR3 sequences, around 50% of them seen just once. Clinicians diagnosed using symptoms, serum thyroxine, TRAb, thyroid ultrasound and orbital computed tomography.

The sequence derives from an adult woman with Graves' ophthalmopathy. The chain recombines TRBV4-3 with TRBJ1-4, with 8 bases that match TRBD1. The material sequenced was peripheral blood. This CDR3 is CASSQVGQGLELFF. The CDR3 DNA is TGCGCCAGCAGCCAAGTCGGACAGGGCTTAGAACTGTTTTTT.